The present TCR beta chain was sequenced within a study of CD8 T cells in ankylosing spondylitis. Whole-study findings and limits: Characteristic of ankylosing spondylitis blood, it appeared, was a TCR beta motif comprising roughly eight highly homologous variants. Reportedly, significant enrichment of disease-linked clones occurred in matched ankylosing spondylitis synovial fluid. Existing reports had already noted some motif variants in reactive arthritis synovial fluid and blood.

Germline V gene data show CDR1 as SGHRS and CDR2 as YFSETQ. There are 16 residues in the CDR3. Between the trimmed V and J ends, which lost 0 bases and 0 bases, there was a span of 12 bases. Note on this clonotype: Its antigen remains unknown.

MiXCR, applied by TCRdb to the 5' RACE reads, yields one record per CDR3 protein. The sample has 750,000 to 850,000 distinct CDR3 sequences; approximately 10% are singletons. The sequencing sample was made of blood, either unsorted or a sorted T cell fraction (not recorded which). This receptor was identified in a male donor with ankylosing spondylitis. The chain employs TRBV5-1 and TRBJ1-2; D uncertain. The CDR3 DNA reads as TGCGCCAGCAGCTTGGGGGTAAGGGCTTCTAACTATGGCTACACCTTC. It yields the protein CASSLGVRASNYGYTF.